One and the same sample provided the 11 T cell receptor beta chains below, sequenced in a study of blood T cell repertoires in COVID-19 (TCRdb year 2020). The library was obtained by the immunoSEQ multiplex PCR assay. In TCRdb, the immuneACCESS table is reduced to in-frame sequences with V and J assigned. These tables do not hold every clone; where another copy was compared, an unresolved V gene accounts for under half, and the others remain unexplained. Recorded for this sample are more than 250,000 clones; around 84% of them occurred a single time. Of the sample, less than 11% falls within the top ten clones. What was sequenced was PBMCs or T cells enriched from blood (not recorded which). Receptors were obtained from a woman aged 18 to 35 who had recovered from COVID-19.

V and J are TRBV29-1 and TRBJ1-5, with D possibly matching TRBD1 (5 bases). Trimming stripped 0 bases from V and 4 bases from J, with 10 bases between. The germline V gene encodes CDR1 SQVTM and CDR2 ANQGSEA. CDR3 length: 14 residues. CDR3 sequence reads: CSVEDWQGNQPQHF. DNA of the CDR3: TGCAGCGTTGAAGATTGGCAGGGTAATCAGCCCCAGCATTTT.

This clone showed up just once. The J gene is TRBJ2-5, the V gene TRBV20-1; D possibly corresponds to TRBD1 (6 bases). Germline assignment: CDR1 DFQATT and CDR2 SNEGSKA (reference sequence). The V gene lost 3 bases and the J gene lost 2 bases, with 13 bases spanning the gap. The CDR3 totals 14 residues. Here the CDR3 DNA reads TGCAGTGCTAGTCCCGCAGGGGTTCAAGAGACCCAGTACTTC. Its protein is CSASPAGVQETQYF.

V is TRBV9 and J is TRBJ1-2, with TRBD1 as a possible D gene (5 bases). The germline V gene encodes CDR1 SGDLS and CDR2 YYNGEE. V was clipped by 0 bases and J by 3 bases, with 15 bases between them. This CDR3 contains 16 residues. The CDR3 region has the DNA TGTGCCAGCAGCGTAGGATTCACAGGTGACTACTATGGCTACACCTTC. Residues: CASSVGFTGDYYGYTF.

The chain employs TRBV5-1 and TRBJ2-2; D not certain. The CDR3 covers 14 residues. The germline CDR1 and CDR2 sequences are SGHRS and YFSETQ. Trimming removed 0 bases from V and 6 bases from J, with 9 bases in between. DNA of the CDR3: TGCGCCAGCAGCTTGGTCTACAGCCCCGGGGAGCTGTTTTTT. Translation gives CASSLVYSPGELFF.

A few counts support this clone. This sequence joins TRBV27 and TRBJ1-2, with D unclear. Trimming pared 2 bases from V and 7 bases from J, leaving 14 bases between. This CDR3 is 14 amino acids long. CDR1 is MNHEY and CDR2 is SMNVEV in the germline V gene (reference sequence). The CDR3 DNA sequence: TGTGCCAGCAGTTTAGGACTTCGGTCCCGTGGCTACACCTTC. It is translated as CASSLGLRSRGYTF.

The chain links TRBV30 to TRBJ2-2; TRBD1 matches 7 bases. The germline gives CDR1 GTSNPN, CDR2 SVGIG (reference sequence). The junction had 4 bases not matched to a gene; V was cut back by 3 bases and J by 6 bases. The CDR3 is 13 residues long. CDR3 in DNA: TGTGCCTGGAGAAGAGGGGGCCCCGGGGAGCTGTTTTTT. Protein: CAWRRGGPGELFF.

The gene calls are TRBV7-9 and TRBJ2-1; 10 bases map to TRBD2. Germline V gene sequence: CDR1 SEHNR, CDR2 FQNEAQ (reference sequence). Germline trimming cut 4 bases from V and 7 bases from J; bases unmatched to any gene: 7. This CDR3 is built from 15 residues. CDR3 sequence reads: CASSSLAGVHNEQFF. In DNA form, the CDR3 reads TGTGCCAGCAGCTCGCTAGCGGGAGTACATAATGAGCAGTTCTTC.

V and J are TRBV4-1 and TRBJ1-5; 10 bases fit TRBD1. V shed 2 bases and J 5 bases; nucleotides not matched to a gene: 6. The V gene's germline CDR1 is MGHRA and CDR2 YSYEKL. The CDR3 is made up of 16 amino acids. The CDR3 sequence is CASSQTGTGADQPQHF. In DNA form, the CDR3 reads TGCGCCAGCAGCCAAACCGGGACAGGGGCGGATCAGCCCCAGCATTTT.

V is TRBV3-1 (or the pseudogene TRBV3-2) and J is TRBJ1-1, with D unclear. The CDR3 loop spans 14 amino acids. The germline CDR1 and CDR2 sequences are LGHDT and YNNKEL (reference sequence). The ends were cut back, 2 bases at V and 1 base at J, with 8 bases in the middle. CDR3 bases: TGTGCCAGCAGCCAACTTACAGAGAACACTGAAGCTTTCTTT. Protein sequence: CASSQLTENTEAFF.

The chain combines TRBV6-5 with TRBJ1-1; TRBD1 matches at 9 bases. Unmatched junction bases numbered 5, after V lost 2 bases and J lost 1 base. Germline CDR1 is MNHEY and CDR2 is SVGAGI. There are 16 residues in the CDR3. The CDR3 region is CASSYDTGGGNTEAFF. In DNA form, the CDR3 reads TGTGCCAGCAGTTACGATACAGGGGGCGGGAACACTGAAGCTTTCTTT.

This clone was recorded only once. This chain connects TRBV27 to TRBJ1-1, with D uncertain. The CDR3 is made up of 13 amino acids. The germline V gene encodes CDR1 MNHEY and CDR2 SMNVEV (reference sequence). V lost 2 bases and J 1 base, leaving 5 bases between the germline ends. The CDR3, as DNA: TGTGCCAGCAGTTTAAGCCCGAACACTGAAGCTTTCTTT. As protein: CASSLSPNTEAFF.